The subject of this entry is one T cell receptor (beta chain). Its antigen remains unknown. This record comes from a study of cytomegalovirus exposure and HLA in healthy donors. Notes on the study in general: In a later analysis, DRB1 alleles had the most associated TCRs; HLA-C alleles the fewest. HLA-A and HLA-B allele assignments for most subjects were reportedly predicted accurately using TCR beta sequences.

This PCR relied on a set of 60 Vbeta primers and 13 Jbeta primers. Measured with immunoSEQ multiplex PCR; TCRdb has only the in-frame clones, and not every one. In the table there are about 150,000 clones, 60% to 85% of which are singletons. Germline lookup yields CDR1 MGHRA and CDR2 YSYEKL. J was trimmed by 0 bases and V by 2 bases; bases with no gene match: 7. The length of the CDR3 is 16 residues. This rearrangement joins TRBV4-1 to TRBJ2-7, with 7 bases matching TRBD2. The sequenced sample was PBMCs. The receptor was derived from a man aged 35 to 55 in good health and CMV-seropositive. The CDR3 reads CASSQLGREVSYEQYF. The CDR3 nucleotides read TGCGCCAGCAGCCAATTAGGTCGGGAGGTCTCCTACGAGCAGTACTTC.